Presented here are 20 T cell receptor beta chains from one specimen sequenced in a study of early T cells in non-severe SARS-CoV-2 infection. TCRdb recomputed calls from the 5' RACE reads with MiXCR, one row per CDR3 protein. The table records tens of thousands of distinct CDR3 sequences, roughly 11% of them present only once. Sequenced input: whole blood. Every receptor here comes from an adult who was a healthcare worker with PCR-confirmed SARS-CoV-2 infection or an uninfected control (not recorded which).

This clonotype turned up a few times. The chain has TRBV6-5 and TRBJ2-7, with D possibly being TRBD2 (5 bases). Germline V gives CDR1 MNHEY, CDR2 SVGAGI. Trimming left V 6 bases short and J 5 bases short, with 20 bases between. This CDR3 spans 15 amino acids. CDR3 region: CASSQPGGSRDEQYF. The CDR3 DNA is TGTGCCAGCAGCCAACCCGGCGGGTCTAGGGACGAGCAGTACTTC.

This chain links TRBV20-1 with TRBJ2-7; D is undetermined. Trimming left V 5 bases short and J 3 bases short, with 8 bases between. The CDR3 length is 11 residues. Per the germline V gene, CDR1 is DFQATT and CDR2 is SNEGSKA (reference sequence). This CDR3 is CSAVARYEQYF. The CDR3 bases are TGCAGTGCTGTGGCCCGCTACGAGCAGTACTTC.

This chain links TRBV4-3 with TRBJ1-3, with TRBD1 as a possible D gene (5 bases). Germline CDR1 is LGHNA and CDR2 is YSLEER. The CDR3 is 15 residues long. V was cut by 2 bases and J by 1 base, with 9 bases left in between. This CDR3 reads CASSQLPGSGNTIYF. The CDR3, as DNA: TGCGCCAGCAGCCAACTACCAGGGTCTGGAAACACCATATATTTT.

This clonotype was picked up a small number of times. V usage is TRBV20-1 and J usage is TRBJ2-7; tentatively, D is TRBD2 (5 bases). The CDR3 contains 13 residues. Germline CDR1 DFQATT, CDR2 SNEGSKA (reference sequence). V shed 0 bases and J shed 6 bases, with 12 bases lying between them. CDR3 in amino acids: CSARDAAEGEQYF. The CDR3, as DNA: TGCAGTGCTAGAGATGCAGCTGAGGGCGAGCAGTACTTC.

The chain joins TRBV20-1 to TRBJ1-5; TRBD1 is a possible D gene (6 bases). Germline lookup yields CDR1 DFQATT and CDR2 SNEGSKA (reference sequence). Deletions cut 0 bases from V and 0 bases from J, with 12 bases between. This CDR3 has 16 residues. CDR3 amino acids: CSARDPGGNSNQPQHF. In DNA form, the CDR3 reads TGCAGTGCTAGAGATCCGGGGGGCAATAGCAATCAGCCCCAGCATTTT.

J is TRBJ2-1 and V is TRBV2; D gene unclear. The CDR3 contains 15 residues. V was shortened by 10 bases and J by 0 bases, with 16 bases between the two germline ends. CDR1 SNHLY and CDR2 FYNNEI come from the germline V gene. The CDR3 region has the DNA TGTGCCACCAGCTGGGTGAGGAGCTCCTACAATGAGCAGTTCTTC. Protein sequence: CATSWVRSSYNEQFF.

V and J are TRBV11-2 and TRBJ2-3; no firm D call. Trimming removed 10 bases at V and 5 bases at J, with 22 bases between. Germline CDR1 reads SGHAT; CDR2 reads FQNNGV. The CDR3 spans 15 residues. Here the CDR3 reads CAITSKPPFRDTQYF. CDR3 nucleotides: TGTGCCATCACGTCTAAACCGCCGTTTCGAGATACGCAGTATTTT.

This clonotype has just a few counts. The chain combines TRBV6-6 with TRBJ2-5; either TRBD1 or TRBD2 may fit D (6 bases each). Looked up from germline, CDR1 is MNHNY and CDR2 is SVGAGI (reference sequence). This CDR3 region has 16 residues. Trimming pared 7 bases from V and 4 bases from J, leaving 22 bases between. The CDR3 coding sequence is TGTGCCAGCAAGACTCCACCGGGGGCAAGAGGAGAGACCCAGTACTTC. Translating gives CASKTPPGARGETQYF.

CDR3 bases: TGTGCCAGCAGCTATTACCGTGGCGGGAGGGCCGCCGGGGAGCTGTTTTTT. It translates to CASSYYRGGRAAGELFF. The rearrangement uses TRBV7-2 and TRBJ2-2; 9 positions match TRBD2. V was pared by 4 bases and J by 6 bases, with 12 bases of the junction left unmatched. Germline V gene sequence: CDR1 SGHTA, CDR2 FQGNSA. This CDR3 contains 17 residues.

This clonotype has only a few counts. The gene calls are TRBV11-2 and TRBJ2-7; no reliable D call. V lost 3 bases, J lost 0 bases, and 6 bases lay in between. CDR3 length: 13 amino acids. Germline CDR1 SGHAT, CDR2 FQNNGV. DNA for the CDR3: TGTGCCAGCAGCTTTCCCGACTCCTACGAGCAGTACTTC. It specifies CASSFPDSYEQYF.

V usage is TRBV7-2 and J usage is TRBJ1-2; 7 nucleotides line up with TRBD1. The CDR3 has 14 residues. V was pared by 3 bases and J by 6 bases, with 7 bases of the junction left unmatched. Germline loops: CDR1 SGHTA, CDR2 FQGNSA. The CDR3 region has the DNA TGTGCCAGCAGCTTTAATGACAGGGTGAATGGCTACACCTTC. This translates into CASSFNDRVNGYTF.

The chain combines TRBV7-6 with TRBJ2-1; 7 positions agree with TRBD2. Germline CDR1 is SGHVS and CDR2 is FNYEAQ. The trim removed 0 bases at V and 1 base at J, leaving 6 bases unmatched. The CDR3 contains 17 residues. CDR3 DNA sequence: TGTGCCAGCAGCTTAGCGCGGCGGGAGAAGTCCTACAATGAGCAGTTCTTC. It translates to CASSLARREKSYNEQFF.

This chain uses TRBV28 with TRBJ2-1; 15 positions match TRBD2. CDR3 size: 15 residues. Germline lookup yields CDR1 MDHEN and CDR2 SYDVKM. V lost 6 bases and J lost 8; bases outside the gene matches: 5. CDR3: CASSIWTSGRDEQFF. CDR3 bases: TGTGCCAGCAGCATATGGACTAGCGGGAGGGATGAGCAGTTCTTC.

The genes are TRBV20-1 and TRBJ2-7, with a weak D call TRBD1 (6 bases). The V and J ends lost 4 bases and 6 bases respectively, with 13 bases between them. The CDR3 is made up of 12 amino acids. Per the germline V gene, CDR1 is DFQATT and CDR2 is SNEGSKA (reference sequence). As DNA, the CDR3 is TGCAGTGCTATCCACAGGGTTGGCGAGCAGTACTTC. Its protein product is CSAIHRVGEQYF.

This clonotype was found a few times. This CDR3 is CASSSGTASNTQYF. Here the CDR3 DNA reads TGTGCCAGCAGCTCCGGGACAGCCAGTAATACGCAGTATTTT. The chain has TRBV7-2 and TRBJ2-3, with 7 positions matching TRBD1. Germline lookup yields CDR1 SGHTA and CDR2 FQGNSA. Trimming removed 4 bases from V and 7 bases from J; junction bases left unmatched: 8. This CDR3 contains 14 residues.

This clonotype was found a few times. The chain links TRBV10-3 to TRBJ2-7; 8 bases agree with TRBD2. CDR3 size: 15 residues. CDR1 and CDR2 from the germline V gene are ENHRY and SYGVKD. V lost 4 bases and J lost 3; bases outside the gene matches: 8. The CDR3 coding sequence is TGTGCCATCAGTGTAAAAGCGGGAGCCATCTACGAGCAGTACTTC. Its protein is CAISVKAGAIYEQYF.

Only a few counts were recorded for this clonotype. V gene TRBV18 combines with J gene TRBJ2-1, with 8 bases identical to TRBD1. The CDR3 has 15 amino acids. The V segment lost 2 bases and the J segment 10 bases; nucleotides outside the gene matches: 10. Germline-derived CDR1 and CDR2 are KGHSH and LQKENI. CDR3 amino acids: CASSPTYLTGDEQFF. The DNA of the CDR3 is TGTGCCAGCTCACCAACCTATTTGACAGGGGACGAGCAGTTCTTC.

This clonotype was counted many times. The V call is TRBV28, the J call TRBJ1-3; tentative D call: TRBD1 (6 bases). Germline assignment: CDR1 MDHEN and CDR2 SYDVKM. The CDR3 totals 14 residues. Trimming removed 11 bases from V and 0 bases from J, with 14 bases in between. CDR3 bases: TGTGCCGGGGGCAGTGTTAACTCTGGAAACACCATATATTTT. It codes for CAGGSVNSGNTIYF.

This chain uses TRBV4-1 with TRBJ2-3, with 9 bases fitting TRBD1. V dropped 4 bases and J dropped 0; count of bases not matched to a gene: 2. The CDR3 loop spans 15 amino acids. CDR1 is MGHRA and CDR2 is YSYEKL in the germline V gene. CDR3 protein: CASSPGTGSTDTQYF. The CDR3 DNA sequence: TGCGCCAGCAGCCCCGGGACAGGGAGCACAGATACGCAGTATTTT.

The genes are TRBV7-9 and TRBJ1-1; 11 bases line up with TRBD1. Unmatched junction bases numbered 6, after V lost 5 bases and J lost 7 bases. CDR3 length: 14 residues. Germline V gives CDR1 SEHNR, CDR2 FQNEAQ (reference sequence). The CDR3 reads CASSRDRGADEAFF. In DNA, the CDR3 is TGTGCCAGCAGCCGGGACAGGGGGGCTGATGAAGCTTTCTTT.